This T cell receptor beta chain originates from a study of early stage breast cancer tumors. Study-level information: Twelve of the 16 invasive tumors were ER+, PR+ and HER2-. Study-wide findings and caveats: Tumors had 2 to 3-fold higher T cell density and higher clonality than adjacent normal breast tissue.

A note on this clone: Its antigen is still unknown.

Each sample had two DNA replicates, around 0.45 ug blood or roughly 1.5 ug tissue. The table came from immunoSEQ multiplex PCR; TCRdb's copy has only in-frame clones and leaves some out. The profile shows some 41,000 clones, around two thirds of them singletons. Material: blood. This TCR derives from a person aged 45-65 years with breast cancer.

The CDR3 sequence is CASSLVQFNEKLFF. The CDR3 DNA sequence: TGTGCCAGCAGCTTGGTACAGTTTAATGAAAAACTGTTTTTT. This sequence joins TRBV7-9 and TRBJ1-4; D gene unclear. CDR1 and CDR2 from the germline V gene are SEHNR and FQNEAQ (reference sequence). The CDR3 loop spans 14 amino acids. V was shortened by 3 bases and J by 4 bases, with 9 bases between the two germline ends.